This is a list of T cell receptor beta chains from one sample in a study of T cell repertoires in cytomegalovirus infection. A single record per CDR3 protein comes from TCRdb applying MiXCR to the reads. This sample has about half a million distinct CDR3 sequences, with approximately 40% found just once. The antigens for these receptors are not known. The sequences come from cultured PBMCs, collected from culture after CMV antigen stimulation. The receptor source for this set is a human donor in good health (CMV status not recorded). Some clones in this sample may be carry-over from other donors' samples. Both conserved end residues are part of each CDR3. D genes are given only for firm matches. Rows give clone size only sometimes, using once, few, many, or a class for an expanded clone.

D	length	size	V	J	CDR3	DNA
TRBD2	16	few	TRBV4-1	TRBJ2-5	CASSQGRRGSEETQYF	TGCGCCAGCAGCCAAGGCCGGCGGGGGAGCGAAGAGACCCAGTACTTC
.	15	once	TRBV6-2/TRBV6-3	TRBJ2-7	CASSPLLGRSYEQYF	TGTGCCAGCAGTCCCCTATTAGGGCGATCCTACGAGCAGTACTTC
TRBD1	14	.	TRBV7-2	TRBJ1-2	CASSLALTGAGYTF	TGTGCCAGCAGCTTAGCGCTTACAGGGGCTGGCTACACCTTC
TRBD2	15	.	TRBV4-1	TRBJ2-7	CASSQLAGELYEQYF	TGCGCCAGCAGCCAGCTAGCGGGTGAACTCTACGAGCAGTACTTC
.	13	.	TRBV28	TRBJ2-4	CAGRASGRNIQYF	TGTGCCGGACGGGCCAGCGGACGAAACATTCAGTACTTC
.	13	.	TRBV12-3/TRBV12-4	TRBJ1-4	CASSFTTNEKLFF	TGTGCCAGCAGTTTCACAACTAATGAAAAACTGTTTTTT
TRBD1	15	.	TRBV11-2	TRBJ2-1	CASSLETGEWNEQFF	TGTGCCAGCAGCTTGGAGACAGGGGAATGGAATGAGCAGTTCTTC
.	15	.	TRBV19	TRBJ2-3	CASRQVPTGTDTQYF	TGTGCCAGTAGACAGGTACCGACAGGCACAGATACGCAGTATTTT
.	15	.	TRBV4-1	TRBJ2-5	CASSQEWGKGETQYF	TGCGCCAGCAGCCAAGAATGGGGAAAAGGGGAGACCCAGTACTTC
.	17	once	TRBV6-2/TRBV6-3	TRBJ2-1	CASTERGWGISYNEQFF	TGTGCCAGCACCGAACGCGGGTGGGGGATCTCCTACAATGAGCAGTTCTTC
TRBD2	16	.	TRBV5-4	TRBJ2-2	CASSWGWTRNTGELFF	TGTGCCAGCAGCTGGGGGTGGACTAGGAACACCGGGGAGCTGTTTTTT
.	13	.	TRBV19	TRBJ2-7	CASIAPAGYEQYF	TGTGCCAGTATCGCCCCGGCAGGATACGAGCAGTACTTC
.	14	few	TRBV6-5	TRBJ1-5	CASSYYQGDQPQHF	TGTGCCAGCAGCTACTATCAGGGAGATCAGCCCCAGCATTTT
TRBD2	15	.	TRBV3-1	TRBJ2-1	CASSPRRGRMNEQFF	TGTGCCAGCAGCCCCCGCCGCGGGAGAATGAATGAGCAGTTCTTC
.	14	few	TRBV7-9	TRBJ1-4	CASSLGSTNEKLFF	TGTGCCAGCAGCTTAGGTTCAACTAATGAAAAACTGTTTTTT
TRBD2	14	.	TRBV7-9	TRBJ2-7	CASSFAGGSYEQYF	TGTGCCAGCAGCTTCGCGGGAGGGTCCTACGAGCAGTACTTC
.	15	.	TRBV12-3/TRBV12-4	TRBJ1-2	CASSLSAGQHYGYTF	TGTGCCAGCAGTTTATCAGCCGGACAGCACTATGGCTACACCTTC
.	14	few	TRBV7-2	TRBJ2-3	CASTLTLGADTQYF	TGTGCCAGCACCTTGACCCTGGGGGCAGATACGCAGTATTTT
.	15	.	TRBV10-3	TRBJ1-6	CAISPRGLANSPLHF	TGTGCCATCAGTCCACGGGGCCTAGCAAATTCACCCCTCCACTTT
.	16	.	TRBV7-8	TRBJ2-5	CASSSRGGGPQETQYF	TGTGCCAGCAGCTCTAGAGGGGGTGGACCCCAAGAGACCCAGTACTTC
.	15	.	TRBV7-2	TRBJ1-1	CASSLEKSGGTEAFF	TGTGCCAGCAGCTTAGAAAAATCGGGTGGTACTGAAGCTTTCTTT
.	18	.	TRBV5-6	TRBJ1-6	CASSSTGPDSSYNSPLHF	TGTGCCAGCAGCTCGACCGGGCCGGACAGCTCCTATAATTCACCCCTCCACTTT
.	18	.	TRBV7-2	TRBJ2-6	CASSLKVISVSGANVLTF	TGTGCCAGCAGCTTAAAGGTGATATCGGTCTCTGGGGCCAACGTCCTGACTTTC
.	16	few	TRBV6-1	TRBJ2-1	CASRGRGTRGDNEQFF	TGTGCCAGCAGGGGCCGAGGGACCCGCGGAGACAATGAGCAGTTCTTC
.	15	.	TRBV6-5	TRBJ2-5	CASSSGLGVAETQYF	TGTGCCAGCAGTTCAGGTCTAGGGGTAGCGGAGACCCAGTACTTC
TRBD1	17	.	TRBV27	TRBJ2-6	CASSSEQGAPGANVLTF	TGTGCCAGCAGTTCTGAACAGGGGGCGCCGGGGGCCAACGTCCTGACTTTC
.	15	.	TRBV7-8	TRBJ2-3	CASSLDTEETDTQDF	TGTGCCAGCAGCTTAGACACAGAAGAGACAGATACGCAGGATTTT
TRBD2	17	few	TRBV4-3	TRBJ2-5	CASSRKKTSEFQETQYF	TGCGCCAGCAGCCGCAAGAAGACTAGCGAGTTCCAAGAGACCCAGTACTTC
.	14	few	TRBV2	TRBJ2-3	CASRPAEITDTQYF	TGTGCCAGCCGCCCGGCAGAGATAACAGATACGCAGTATTTT
.	14	few	TRBV18	TRBJ2-3	CASSPGMGTDTQYF	TGTGCCAGCTCACCAGGGATGGGCACAGATACGCAGTATTTT
.	14	few	TRBV7-2	TRBJ2-5	CASSVGWRQETQYF	TGTGCCAGCAGCGTCGGGTGGAGGCAAGAGACCCAGTACTTC
.	14	few	TRBV7-9	TRBJ1-6	CASSLVQGPPPLHF	TGTGCCAGCAGCTTAGTACAAGGGCCGCCACCCCTCCACTTT
.	18	.	TRBV6-6	TRBJ2-5	CASSYGGGPSSYQETQYF	TGTGCCAGCAGTTATGGCGGGGGCCCTTCATCGTACCAAGAGACCCAGTACTTC
.	17	.	TRBV7-3	TRBJ2-5	CASSLVGQGPLRETQYF	TGTGCCAGCAGCTTAGTAGGGCAGGGACCTTTGAGGGAGACCCAGTACTTC
TRBD1	17	.	TRBV20-1	TRBJ2-1	CSARDPKRGQGSHEQFF	TGCAGTGCTAGAGATCCCAAGCGCGGACAGGGGTCCCATGAGCAGTTCTTC
.	14	few	TRBV7-2	TRBJ2-2	CASSLGPGAGELFF	TGTGCCAGCAGCTTAGGGCCAGGGGCCGGGGAGCTGTTTTTT
.	15	.	TRBV7-2	TRBJ2-3	CASSLFAARTDTQYF	TGTGCCAGCAGCTTGTTTGCGGCGCGCACAGATACGCAGTATTTT
.	13	.	TRBV19	TRBJ1-2	CASSMQRDYGYTF	TGTGCCAGTAGTATGCAAAGGGACTATGGCTACACCTTC
TRBD2	17	few	TRBV2	TRBJ2-1	CASSDRWLAGAYNEQFF	TGTGCCAGCAGTGATAGGTGGCTAGCGGGGGCCTACAATGAGCAGTTCTTC
.	13	.	TRBV6-1	TRBJ1-6	CASSEGSGSPLHF	TGTGCCAGCAGTGAAGGCTCTGGATCACCCCTCCACTTT
TRBD2	16	few	TRBV7-2	TRBJ2-1	CASSLAGTSGQNEQFF	TGTGCCAGCAGCTTAGCAGGGACTAGCGGACAGAATGAGCAGTTCTTC
TRBD1	15	.	TRBV6-1	TRBJ1-5	CASRTEGQGDQPQHF	TGTGCCAGCAGAACCGAAGGACAGGGTGATCAGCCCCAGCATTTT
.	14	.	TRBV7-8	TRBJ1-4	CASSLKGFTEKLFF	TGTGCCAGCAGCTTAAAAGGGTTCACGGAAAAACTGTTTTTT
TRBD1	16	.	TRBV7-8	TRBJ2-3	CASRNRGTGDTDTQYF	TGTGCCAGCAGAAACCGGGGGACAGGGGACACAGATACGCAGTATTTT
TRBD2	15	.	TRBV28	TRBJ2-5	CASRPGSGGRETQYF	TGTGCCAGCAGGCCTGGCTCGGGGGGGCGGGAGACCCAGTACTTC
.	17	.	TRBV7-9	TRBJ1-4	CASSGAGTFATNEKLFF	TGTGCCAGCAGCGGGGCAGGGACGTTTGCAACTAATGAAAAACTGTTTTTT
.	15	.	TRBV11-2	TRBJ2-7	CASSLLRGAIREQYF	TGTGCCAGCAGCTTGCTTCGGGGGGCGATTAGGGAGCAGTACTTC
.	19	.	TRBV7-2	TRBJ2-5	CASSFLVGAYGGPQETQYF	TGTGCCAGCAGCTTTTTAGTGGGGGCCTACGGGGGGCCCCAAGAGACCCAGTACTTC
.	12	.	TRBV29-1	TRBJ1-1	CSVGGVNTEAFF	TGCAGCGTTGGAGGGGTAAACACTGAAGCTTTCTTT
.	13	few	TRBV7-9	TRBJ2-7	CAASLGVVDEQYF	TGTGCCGCTAGCCTTGGTGTGGTTGATGAGCAGTACTTC